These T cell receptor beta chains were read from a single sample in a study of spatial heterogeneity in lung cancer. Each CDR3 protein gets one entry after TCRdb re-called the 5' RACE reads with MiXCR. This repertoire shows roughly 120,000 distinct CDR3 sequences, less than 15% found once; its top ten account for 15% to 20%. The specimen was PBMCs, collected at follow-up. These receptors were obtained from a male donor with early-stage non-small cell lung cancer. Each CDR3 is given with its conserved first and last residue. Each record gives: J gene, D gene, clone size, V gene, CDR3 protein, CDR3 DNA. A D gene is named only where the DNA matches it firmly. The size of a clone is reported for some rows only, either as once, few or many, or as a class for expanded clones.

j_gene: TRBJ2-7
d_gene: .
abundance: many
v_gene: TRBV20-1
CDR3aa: CSGDGSYEQYF
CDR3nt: TGCAGTGGTGACGGATCCTACGAGCAGTACTTC

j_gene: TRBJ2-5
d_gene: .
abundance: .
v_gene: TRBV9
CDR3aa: CASSVAGEETQYF
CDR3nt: TGTGCCAGCAGCGTAGCAGGAGAAGAGACCCAGTACTTC

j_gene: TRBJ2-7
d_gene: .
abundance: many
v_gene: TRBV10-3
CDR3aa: CAISGGTTLYEQYF
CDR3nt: TGTGCCATCAGTGGGGGGACAACCCTTTACGAGCAGTACTTC

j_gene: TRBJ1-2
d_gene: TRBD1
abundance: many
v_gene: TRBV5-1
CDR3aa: CASSSGQNYGYTF
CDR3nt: TGCGCCAGCAGCTCGGGACAGAACTATGGCTACACCTTC

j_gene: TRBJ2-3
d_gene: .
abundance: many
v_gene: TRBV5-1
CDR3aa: CASSRPSRGTSTDTQYF
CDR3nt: TGCGCCAGCAGCCGACCCTCCCGGGGGACTAGCACAGATACGCAGTATTTT

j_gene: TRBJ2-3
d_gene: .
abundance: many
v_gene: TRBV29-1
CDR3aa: CSVESPGTDTQYF
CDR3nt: TGCAGCGTTGAAAGCCCAGGCACAGATACGCAGTATTTT

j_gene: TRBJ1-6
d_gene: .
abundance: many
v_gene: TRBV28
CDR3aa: CASSFLRRHKMGSPLHF
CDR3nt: TGTGCCAGCAGTTTCCTCAGAAGACACAAGATGGGTTCACCCCTCCACTTT

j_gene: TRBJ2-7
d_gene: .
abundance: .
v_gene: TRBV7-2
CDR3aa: CASSLSGRAAMYEQYF
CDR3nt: TGTGCCAGCAGCTTATCCGGCCGGGCCGCGATGTACGAGCAGTACTTC

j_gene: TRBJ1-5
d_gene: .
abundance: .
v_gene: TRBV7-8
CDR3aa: CASSTLGPYSNQPQHF
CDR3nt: TGTGCCAGCAGCACTCTGGGTCCTTATAGCAATCAGCCCCAGCATTTT

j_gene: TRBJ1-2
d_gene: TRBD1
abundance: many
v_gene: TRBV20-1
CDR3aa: CSAREDRPLNYGYTF
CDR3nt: TGCAGTGCTAGAGAGGACAGGCCTTTAAACTATGGCTACACCTTC

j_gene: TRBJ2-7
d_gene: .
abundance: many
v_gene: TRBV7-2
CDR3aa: CASSFSGLPLYF
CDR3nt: TGTGCCAGCAGCTTTTCCGGGCTTCCTTTGTACTTC

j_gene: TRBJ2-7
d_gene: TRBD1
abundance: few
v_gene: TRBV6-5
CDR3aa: CASSSIGTGLYEQYF
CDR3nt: TGTGCCAGCAGTTCGATCGGGACAGGACTCTACGAGCAGTACTTC

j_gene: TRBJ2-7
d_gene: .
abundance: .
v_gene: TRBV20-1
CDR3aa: CSARDTANHYEQYF
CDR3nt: TGCAGTGCTAGAGATACGGCAAATCACTACGAGCAGTACTTC

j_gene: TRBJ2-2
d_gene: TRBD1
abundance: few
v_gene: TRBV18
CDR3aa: CASSHSGTDPNTGELFF
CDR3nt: TGTGCCAGCTCGCATTCCGGGACAGACCCCAACACCGGGGAGCTGTTTTTT

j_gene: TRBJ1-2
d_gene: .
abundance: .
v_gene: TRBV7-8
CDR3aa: CASSLPAANYGYTF
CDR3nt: TGTGCCAGCAGCTTACCCGCGGCAAACTATGGCTACACCTTC

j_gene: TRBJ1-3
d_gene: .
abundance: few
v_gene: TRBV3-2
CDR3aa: CASSQPTGAGNTIYF
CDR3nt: TGTGCCAGCAGCCAACCGACAGGAGCCGGAAACACCATATATTTT

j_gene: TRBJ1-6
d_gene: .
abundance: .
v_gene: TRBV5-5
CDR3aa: CASSFLGGYNSPLHF
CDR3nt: TGTGCCAGCAGCTTTCTGGGGGGCTATAATTCACCCCTCCACTTT

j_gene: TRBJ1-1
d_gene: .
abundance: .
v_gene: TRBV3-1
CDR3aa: CASGEPDTEAFF
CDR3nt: TGTGCCAGCGGGGAACCAGACACTGAAGCTTTCTTT

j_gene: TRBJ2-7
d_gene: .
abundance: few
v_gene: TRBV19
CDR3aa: CASSTSGQGIGHYEQYF
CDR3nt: TGTGCCAGTAGTACTTCAGGCCAGGGAATCGGCCACTACGAGCAGTACTTC

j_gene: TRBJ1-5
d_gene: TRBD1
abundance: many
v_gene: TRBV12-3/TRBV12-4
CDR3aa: CASSPTGGNQPQHF
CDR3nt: TGTGCCAGCAGCCCTACAGGGGGCAATCAGCCCCAGCATTTT

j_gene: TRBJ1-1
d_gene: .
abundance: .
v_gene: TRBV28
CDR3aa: CATRGTIEAFF
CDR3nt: TGTGCCACCAGAGGGACGATTGAAGCTTTCTTT

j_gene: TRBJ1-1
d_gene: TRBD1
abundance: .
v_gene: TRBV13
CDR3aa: CASSRTGVTEAFF
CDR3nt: TGTGCCAGCAGCCGCACAGGGGTCACTGAAGCTTTCTTT

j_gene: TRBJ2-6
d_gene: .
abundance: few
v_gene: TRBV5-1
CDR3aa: CASFESSGANVLTF
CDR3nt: TGCGCCAGCTTCGAGAGCTCTGGGGCCAACGTCCTGACTTTC

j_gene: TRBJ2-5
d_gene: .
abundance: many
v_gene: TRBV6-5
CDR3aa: CASSYDYQLRAGTQYF
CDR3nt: TGTGCCAGCAGTTACGATTACCAACTCCGGGCGGGGACCCAGTACTTC

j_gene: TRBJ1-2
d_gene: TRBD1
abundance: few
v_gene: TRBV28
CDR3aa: CASSRDRGYGYTF
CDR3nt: TGTGCCAGCAGTCGCGACAGGGGGTATGGCTACACCTTC

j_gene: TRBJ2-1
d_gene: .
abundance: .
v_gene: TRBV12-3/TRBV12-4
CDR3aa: CASSASTGILKQFF
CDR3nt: TGTGCCAGCTCGGCCAGCACGGGGATCCTAAAGCAGTTCTTC

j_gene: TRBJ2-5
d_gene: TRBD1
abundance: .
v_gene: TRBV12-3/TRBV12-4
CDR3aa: CASSLATGGRETQYF
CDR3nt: TGTGCCAGCAGTTTAGCGACAGGGGGCAGAGAGACCCAGTACTTC

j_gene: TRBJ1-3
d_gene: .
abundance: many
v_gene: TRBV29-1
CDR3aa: CSVSDSGNTIYF
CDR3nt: TGCAGCGTTTCAGACTCTGGAAACACCATATATTTT

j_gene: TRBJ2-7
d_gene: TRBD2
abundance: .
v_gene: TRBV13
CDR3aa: CASSTGTSGQYF
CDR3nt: TGTGCCAGCAGCACTGGGACTAGCGGTCAGTACTTC

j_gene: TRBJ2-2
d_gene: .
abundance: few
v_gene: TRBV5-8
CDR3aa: CASSLEGSNTGELFF
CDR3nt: TGTGCCAGCAGCTTGGAAGGGTCGAACACCGGGGAGCTGTTTTTT

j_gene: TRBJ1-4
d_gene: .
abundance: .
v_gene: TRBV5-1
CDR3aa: CASSLWQPNEKLFF
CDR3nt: TGCGCCAGCAGCTTGTGGCAGCCCAATGAAAAACTGTTTTTT

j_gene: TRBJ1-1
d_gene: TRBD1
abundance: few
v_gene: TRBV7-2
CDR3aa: CASSRNRGSEAFF
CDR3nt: TGTGCCAGCAGCCGTAACAGGGGTTCTGAAGCTTTCTTT

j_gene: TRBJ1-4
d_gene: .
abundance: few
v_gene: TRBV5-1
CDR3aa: CASSLAGRPAKGTENEKLFF
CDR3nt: TGCGCCAGCAGCTTGGCCGGCCGGCCCGCGAAAGGGACGGAGAATGAAAAACTGTTTTTT

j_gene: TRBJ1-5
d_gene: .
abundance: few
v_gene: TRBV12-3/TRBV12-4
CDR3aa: CASSLEAGSSNQPQHF
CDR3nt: TGTGCCAGCAGTTTAGAAGCAGGGTCTAGCAATCAGCCCCAGCATTTT

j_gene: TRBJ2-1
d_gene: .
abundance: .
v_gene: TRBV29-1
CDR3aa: CSVERSQGGANEQFF
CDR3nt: TGCAGCGTTGAACGGAGTCAGGGTGGGGCCAATGAGCAGTTCTTC

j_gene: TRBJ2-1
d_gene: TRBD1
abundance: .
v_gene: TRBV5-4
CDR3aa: CASRGTGVNEQFF
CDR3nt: TGTGCGTCAAGAGGGACAGGGGTTAATGAGCAGTTCTTC

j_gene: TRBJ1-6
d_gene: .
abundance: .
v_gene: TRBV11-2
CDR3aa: CASTPGGGSLHF
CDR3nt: TGTGCCAGCACCCCAGGTGGGGGATCCCTCCACTTT

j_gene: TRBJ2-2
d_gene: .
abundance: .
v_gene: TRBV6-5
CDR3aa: CASEANTGELFF
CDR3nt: TGTGCCAGCGAAGCGAACACCGGGGAGCTGTTTTTT

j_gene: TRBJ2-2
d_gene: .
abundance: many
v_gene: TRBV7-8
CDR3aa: CASSLGAPGPSLVRELFF
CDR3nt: TGTGCCAGCAGCTTAGGAGCCCCGGGACCCAGCCTCGTCCGGGAGCTGTTTTTT

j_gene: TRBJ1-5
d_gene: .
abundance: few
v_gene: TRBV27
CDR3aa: CASSLLARQPQHF
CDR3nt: TGTGCCAGCAGTTTACTTGCCCGCCAGCCCCAGCATTTT